One and the same sample provided the 23 T cell receptor beta chains below, sequenced in a study of identical twins. TCRdb redid the calling of the 5' RACE reads with MiXCR, one entry per CDR3 protein. The data hold 650,000 to 800,000 distinct CDR3 sequences, with more than 6.5% observed a single time. A further study also used this sample, focusing on yellow fever vaccine responses in identical twins.

Sequenced sample: PBMCs. All receptors derive from a woman between 18 and 29 years old in good health.

This clonotype was detected ten times or more. The chain links TRBV20-1 to TRBJ2-5; D may be TRBD1 (5 bases). V lost 4 bases, J lost 3 bases, and 9 bases lay in between. This CDR3 comprises 12 residues. CDR1 and CDR2 from the germline V gene are DFQATT and SNEGSKA (reference sequence). The CDR3 DNA sequence: TGCAGTGCTACGCAGGGTGAAGAGACCCAGTACTTC. Encoded protein: CSATQGEETQYF.

This clonotype was detected ten times or more. Written as DNA, the CDR3 is TGTGCCAGCAGTTTGCAGGGGGCGAACGAGCAGTACTTC. Encoded protein: CASSLQGANEQYF. This chain uses TRBV27 with TRBJ2-7; TRBD1 matches at 8 bases. Germline values: CDR1 MNHEY, CDR2 SMNVEV (reference sequence). J lost 5 bases, V lost 3 bases, and 3 bases had no gene match. The CDR3 length is 13 residues.

The chain combines TRBV9 with TRBJ2-7, with TRBD2 matching 13 bases. From germline, CDR1 is SGDLS and CDR2 YYNGEE. This CDR3 contains 18 residues. V lost 0 bases and J lost 2; bases outside the gene matches: 8. CDR3 nucleotides: TGTGCCAGCAGCGTAGGGGGGACTAGCGGGGCACCTCCCTACGAGCAGTACTTC. It yields the protein CASSVGGTSGAPPYEQYF.

This clonotype was observed a handful of times. This sequence joins TRBV15 and TRBJ2-7, with D possibly being TRBD1 or TRBD2 (7 bases each). CDR1 LNHNV and CDR2 YYDKDF come from the germline V gene (reference sequence). Trimming pared 3 bases from V and 6 bases from J, leaving 12 bases between. The CDR3 is 13 amino acids. This chain's CDR3 is CATSRGGGGEQYF. In nucleotides, the CDR3 is TGTGCCACCAGCAGGGGAGGGGGCGGCGAGCAGTACTTC.

This clonotype was counted between two and nine times. V and J are TRBV20-1 and TRBJ2-7; the match to TRBD2 covers 7 bases. Germline V gives CDR1 DFQATT, CDR2 SNEGSKA (reference sequence). This CDR3 has 14 residues. The CDR3 sequence is CTAYKRDPVHEQYF. The CDR3 DNA sequence: TGCACCGCTTATAAGCGGGACCCCGTCCACGAGCAGTACTTC.

The sample holds a few counts of this clonotype. This chain joins TRBV7-9 and TRBJ2-5, with D perhaps matching TRBD1 (6 bases). Per the germline V gene, CDR1 is SEHNR and CDR2 is FQNEAQ (reference sequence). Trimming pared 5 bases from V and 2 bases from J, leaving 18 bases between. This CDR3 has 16 amino acids. The CDR3 coding sequence is TGTGCCAGCAGCACCTGGGACAATTTGGGGCAAGAGACCCAGTACTTC. Its protein is CASSTWDNLGQETQYF.

This clonotype has only a few counts. The chain carries TRBV29-1 and TRBJ2-7; D gene uncertain. CDR1 and CDR2 from the germline V gene are SQVTM and ANQGSEA. The V and J ends lost 2 bases and 6 bases respectively, with 11 bases between them. The CDR3 loop spans 12 amino acids. CDR3: CSVENTPGEQYF. As DNA, the CDR3 is TGCAGCGTTGAAAACACGCCCGGCGAGCAGTACTTC.

This clonotype was detected only a few times. CDR3 nucleotide sequence: TGCAGTGCCCCCGTTATTGGGACAGGGTACTACGAGCAGTACTTC. This sequence encodes CSAPVIGTGYYEQYF. V usage is TRBV20-1 and J usage is TRBJ2-7; TRBD1 matches 9 bases. There are 15 residues in the CDR3. V shed 6 bases, J shed 3 bases, and the junction held 12 bases outside the gene matches. Per germline, CDR1 DFQATT and CDR2 SNEGSKA (reference sequence).

The sample holds many counts of this clonotype. The chain is built from TRBV7-9 and TRBJ1-1; D is ambiguous. The V end lost 0 bases, the J end lost 6 bases, and 14 bases lay between the germline ends. The CDR3 is 15 residues long. Germline loops: CDR1 SEHNR, CDR2 FQNEAQ (reference sequence). CDR3 loop: CASSLALTLTAEAFF. CDR3 coding DNA: TGTGCCAGCAGCTTAGCGCTAACACTTACTGCTGAAGCTTTCTTT.

This clonotype was detected many times. V usage is TRBV20-1 and J usage is TRBJ2-1, with no clear D. This CDR3 spans 15 amino acids. The germline V gene encodes CDR1 DFQATT and CDR2 SNEGSKA (reference sequence). The germline V and J ends were trimmed by 6 bases and 7 bases, with 22 bases remaining between them. The CDR3 is CSAGGSSPQQNEQFF. CDR3 DNA sequence: TGCAGTGCCGGTGGGTCTTCCCCCCAGCAAAATGAGCAGTTCTTC.

This clonotype was counted between two and nine times. The chain carries TRBV11-2 and TRBJ2-4; D uncertain. The germline gives CDR1 SGHAT, CDR2 FQNNGV. V lost 5 bases to trimming and J lost 2 bases, with 10 bases between them. CDR3 length equals 14 residues. CDR3 protein: CASSAPASKNIQYF. CDR3 coding DNA: TGTGCCAGCAGCGCCCCGGCCTCCAAAAACATTCAGTACTTC.

There are a few counts of this clonotype. The CDR3 protein is CASSLRTGTPSSYEQYF. CDR3 DNA: TGTGCCAGCAGTTTACGTACGGGGACACCAAGCTCCTACGAGCAGTACTTC. This chain joins TRBV27 and TRBJ2-7, with a possible D match to TRBD1 (6 bases). Germline V lookup: CDR1 MNHEY, CDR2 SMNVEV (reference sequence). V was trimmed by 2 bases and J by 0 bases, leaving 17 bases between them. The CDR3 extends over 17 amino acids.

This clonotype was detected many times. This chain connects TRBV6-2 or TRBV6-3 to TRBJ2-1; tentative D call: TRBD2 (5 bases). V lost 0 bases and J 7 bases, leaving 16 bases between the germline ends. The CDR3 has 16 amino acids. The germline V gene has CDR1 MNHEY and CDR2 SVGEGT. In nucleotides, the CDR3 is TGTGCCAGCAGTTACTCTGGAACTAGACTGCGGAATGAGCAGTTCTTC. This codes for CASSYSGTRLRNEQFF.

This clonotype was counted only a few times. The chain uses TRBV29-1 and TRBJ1-1; 7 nucleotides match TRBD1. The V gene's germline CDR1 is SQVTM and CDR2 ANQGSEA. The V and J ends lost 7 bases and 5 bases, in that order; junction bases with no gene match: 13. This CDR3 is 14 amino acids long. CDR3 protein: CSARGGDSGTEAFF. CDR3 coding DNA: TGCAGCGCCCGGGGGGGGGACAGTGGGACTGAAGCTTTCTTT.

This chain links TRBV20-1 with TRBJ2-2; 11 positions agree with TRBD2. V was pared by 6 bases and J by 0 bases, with 6 bases of the junction left unmatched. The germline V gene has CDR1 DFQATT and CDR2 SNEGSKA (reference sequence). The CDR3 is 16 residues long. The CDR3 sequence: CSATRSGRANTGELFF. In nucleotides, the CDR3 is TGCAGTGCCACCCGTAGCGGGAGGGCGAACACCGGGGAGCTGTTTTTT.

The chain is built from TRBV20-1 and TRBJ1-5; D is unresolved. The CDR3 is made up of 15 amino acids. V was pared by 3 bases and J by 1 base, with 13 bases between. Looked up from germline, CDR1 is DFQATT and CDR2 is SNEGSKA (reference sequence). The CDR3: CSASPLWSSNQPQHF. In nucleotides, the CDR3 is TGCAGTGCTAGTCCCCTTTGGAGCAGCAATCAGCCCCAGCATTTT.

This clonotype was found a few times. The chain carries TRBV11-2 and TRBJ2-7; either TRBD1 or TRBD2 may fit D (7 bases each). The ends were cut back, 6 bases at V and 3 bases at J, with 24 bases in the middle. This CDR3 is built from 17 residues. Germline V lookup: CDR1 SGHAT, CDR2 FQNNGV. CDR3 in amino acids: CASSNSLLGGGLYEQYF. CDR3 in DNA: TGTGCCAGCAGTAATTCTTTATTGGGAGGGGGCCTCTACGAGCAGTACTTC.

The chain uses TRBV4-3 and TRBJ2-7, with a weak D call TRBD2 (5 bases). CDR1 LGHNA and CDR2 YSLEER come from the germline V gene. V lost 1 base, J lost 2 bases, and 12 bases lay in between. This CDR3 contains 15 residues. CDR3 bases: TGCGCCAGCAGCCAAGGAGGGTTAGAAGCCTACGAGCAGTACTTC. Its translation: CASSQGGLEAYEQYF.

This clonotype was recorded a few times. The V and J genes are TRBV4-2 and TRBJ2-1; D may match TRBD1 or TRBD2 (5 bases each). Germline V CDR1 and CDR2: LGHNA, YNFKEQ. V was shortened by 0 bases and J by 3 bases, with 12 bases between the two germline ends. This CDR3 has 16 residues. The CDR3 spells CASSQDKVGDYNEQFF. The CDR3 DNA reads TGTGCCAGCAGCCAAGATAAGGTGGGGGACTACAATGAGCAGTTCTTC.

The chain links TRBV28 to TRBJ1-6; D is uncertain. The CDR3 covers 14 residues. Trimming pared 0 bases from V and 5 bases from J, leaving 5 bases between. The germline gives CDR1 MDHEN, CDR2 SYDVKM. CDR3 sequence (DNA): TGTGCCAGCAGTTTATGGGCAGATAATTCACCCCTCCACTTT. Translated, it gives CASSLWADNSPLHF.

The chain uses TRBV6-1 and TRBJ1-3; 7 bases match TRBD1. V lost 7 bases and J lost 0; bases outside the gene matches: 12. The CDR3 sequence is 17 residues long. Germline V gene data show CDR1 as MNHNS and CDR2 as SASEGT. The CDR3 loop is CASIERLRGISGNTIYF. The CDR3 region has the DNA TGTGCCAGCATCGAACGCCTCAGGGGGATCTCTGGAAACACCATATATTTT.

This clonotype was recorded at least ten times. This chain joins TRBV11-2 and TRBJ1-1; no clear D gene. V shed 5 bases and J shed 1 base, with 11 bases lying between them. Germline V gene sequence: CDR1 SGHAT, CDR2 FQNNGV. The CDR3 has 14 residues. Here the CDR3 DNA reads TGTGCCAGCAGCACCAACCCGGCGAACACTGAAGCTTTCTTT. Its translation is CASSTNPANTEAFF. The full variable domain, rest sourced from reference TRBV11-2 and TRBJ1-1, is EAGVAQSPRYKIIEKRQSVAFWCNPISGHATLYWYQQILGQGPKLLIQFQNNGVVDDSQLPKDRFSAERLKGVDSTLKIQPAKLEDSAVYLCASSTNPANTEAFFGQGTRLTVV.

This clonotype was found a few times. The chain employs TRBV7-9 and TRBJ2-3; D may be TRBD1 (5 bases). Germline CDR1 reads SEHNR; CDR2 reads FQNEAQ (reference sequence). This CDR3 comprises 15 residues. Trimming pared 3 bases from V and 2 bases from J, leaving 12 bases between. The CDR3 bases are TGTGCCAGCAGCTTCAGGACAACTGTCACAGATACGCAGTATTTT. The encoded protein is CASSFRTTVTDTQYF.